The 10 T cell receptor beta chains given below trace back to one sample, sequenced in a study of T cells in Graves' hyperthyroidism and ophthalmopathy. Researchers took RNA transcripts and amplified the TCR beta CDR3 regions from them. A set of HTBI primers served as the primers for a first-round RT-PCR of the TCR CDR3. TCRdb re-called the multiplex PCR reads with MiXCR, one entry per CDR3 protein. This sample yields 300,000 to 450,000 distinct CDR3 sequences, of which approximately 13% are seen a single time; 9% to 9.5% belongs to the top ten. Sequenced sample: blood. The source of these receptors is a woman aged 18-30 years with Graves' hyperthyroidism.

This clonotype was found many times. Here the CDR3 reads CASSIYGTGEAPLHF. CDR3 sequence (DNA): TGTGCCAGCAGTATATACGGGACAGGCGAGGCACCCCTCCACTTT. The chain couples TRBV12-3 or TRBV12-4 to TRBJ1-6, with 8 bases lining up with TRBD1. The CDR3 totals 15 residues. Losses at the gene ends were 5 bases for V and 11 bases for J; bases not matched to a gene: 11.

This clonotype was counted many times. The gene calls are TRBV6-2 or TRBV6-3 and TRBJ2-1; TRBD2 matches at 8 bases. The CDR3 consists of 16 residues. V shed 8 bases, J shed 10 bases, and the junction held 19 bases outside the gene matches. In germline, CDR1 is MNHEY, CDR2 SVGEGT. The CDR3 is CASGGRRTRGYSEQFF. The CDR3, as DNA: TGTGCCAGCGGCGGGAGGAGGACTAGGGGTTATTCAGAGCAGTTCTTC.

This clonotype has a handful of counts. DNA for the CDR3: TGTGCCAGCAGCTTAAGATGGGGGGGGGCCGATGAGCAGTTCTTC. Residues: CASSLRWGGADEQFF. The chain joins TRBV7-3 to TRBJ2-1; a possible D gene is TRBD2 (7 bases). The CDR3 runs to 15 residues. Germline V gives CDR1 SGHTA, CDR2 FQGTGA. The V and J ends lost 1 base and 8 bases respectively, with 15 bases between them.

This clonotype was recorded many times. The chain employs TRBV28 and TRBJ2-7, with D perhaps matching TRBD1 (6 bases). Trimming stripped 7 bases from V and 0 bases from J, with 16 bases between. This CDR3 contains 15 residues. In germline, CDR1 is MDHEN, CDR2 SYDVKM. DNA for the CDR3: TGTGCCAGCACCTCACAGGGTACCTACTCCTACGAGCAGTACTTC. Its translation is CASTSQGTYSYEQYF.

This clonotype appeared many times. This CDR3 reads CASSLMRDTQYF. DNA of the CDR3: TGTGCCAGCAGCCTCATGAGGGATACGCAGTATTTT. The chain carries TRBV3-1 and TRBJ2-3; D gene ambiguous. Germline CDR1 and CDR2: LGHDT and YNNKEL (reference sequence). The CDR3 extends over 12 amino acids. V dropped 4 bases and J dropped 6 bases, with 8 bases sitting between them.

This clonotype was counted ten times or more. The chain uses TRBV28 and TRBJ2-5; 7 bases agree with TRBD1. The CDR3 length is 14 residues. V dropped 10 bases and J dropped 2; count of bases not matched to a gene: 10. CDR1 is MDHEN and CDR2 is SYDVKM in the germline V gene. The CDR3: CATLTGASQETQYF. DNA of the CDR3: TGTGCCACTCTCACAGGGGCATCGCAAGAGACCCAGTACTTC.

This clonotype was found many times. This sequence joins TRBV6-1 and TRBJ2-1; possible D gene TRBD1, 6 bases. Trimming pared 4 bases from V and 6 bases from J, leaving 13 bases between. Germline assignment: CDR1 MNHNS and CDR2 SASEGT. The CDR3 runs to 14 residues. CDR3 DNA: TGTGCCAGCAGTGCCCCGACAGGTTCCAATGAGCAGTTCTTC. Protein sequence: CASSAPTGSNEQFF.

This clonotype was recorded many times. CDR3 sequence: CASMPSLTVYGYTF. The CDR3 DNA sequence: TGTGCCAGCATGCCTTCGCTGACAGTCTATGGCTACACCTTC. The gene calls are TRBV6-1 and TRBJ1-2; the D gene is possibly TRBD1 (5 bases). V lost 7 bases and J 4 bases, leaving 16 bases between the germline ends. Per the germline V gene, CDR1 is MNHNS and CDR2 is SASEGT. The CDR3 contains 14 residues.

This clonotype came up many times. The chain employs TRBV6-1 and TRBJ2-7; 7 bases are shared with TRBD1. V lost 3 bases, J lost 6 bases, and 14 bases stayed unmatched. CDR3 size: 16 residues. CDR1 is MNHNS and CDR2 is SASEGT in the germline V gene. The CDR3 sequence: CASSEPPRQGLSEQYF. The CDR3 nucleotides read TGTGCCAGCAGTGAGCCCCCAAGACAGGGTCTGTCCGAGCAGTACTTC.

As concerns this clonotype: Since a much larger clone is just one base distant, this may be a read error. The chain has TRBV7-2 and TRBJ2-1, with 7 bases fitting TRBD2. The CDR3 has 16 residues. The V gene's germline CDR1 is SGHTA and CDR2 FQGNSA. This CDR3 reads CANSYHGTTTYNEQFF. For the CDR3, the DNA is TGTGCCAACAGCTATCACGGGACTACCACCTACAATGAGCAGTTCTTC.